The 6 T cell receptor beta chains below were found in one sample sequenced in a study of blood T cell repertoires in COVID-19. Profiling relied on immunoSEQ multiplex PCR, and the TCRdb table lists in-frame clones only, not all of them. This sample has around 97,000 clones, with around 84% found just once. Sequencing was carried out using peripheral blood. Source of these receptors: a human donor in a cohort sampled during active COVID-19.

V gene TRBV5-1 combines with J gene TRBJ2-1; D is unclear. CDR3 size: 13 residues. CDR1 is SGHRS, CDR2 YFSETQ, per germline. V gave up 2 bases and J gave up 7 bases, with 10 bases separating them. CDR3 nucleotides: TGCGCCAGCAGCTTAGCTACCCTAAATGAGCAGTTCTTC. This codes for CASSLATLNEQFF.

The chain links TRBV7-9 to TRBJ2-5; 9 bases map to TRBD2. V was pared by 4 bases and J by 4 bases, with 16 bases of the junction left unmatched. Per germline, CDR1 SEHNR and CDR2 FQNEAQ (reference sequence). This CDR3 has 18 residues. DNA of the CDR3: TGTGCCAGCAGCTCAGACGGGCTTTTCGCGGGGGGGATAGAGACCCAGTACTTC. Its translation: CASSSDGLFAGGIETQYF.

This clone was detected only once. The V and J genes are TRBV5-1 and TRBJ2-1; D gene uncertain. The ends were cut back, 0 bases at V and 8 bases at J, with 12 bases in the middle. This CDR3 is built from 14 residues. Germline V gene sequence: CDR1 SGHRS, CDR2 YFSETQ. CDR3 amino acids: CASSLEAPADEQFF. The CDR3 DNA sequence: TGCGCCAGCAGCTTGGAGGCCCCGGCGGATGAGCAGTTCTTC.

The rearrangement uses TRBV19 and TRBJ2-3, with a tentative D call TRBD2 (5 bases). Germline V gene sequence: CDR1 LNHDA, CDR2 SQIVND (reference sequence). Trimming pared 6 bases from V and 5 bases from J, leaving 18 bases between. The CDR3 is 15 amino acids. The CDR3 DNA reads TGTGCCAGTAGCCACCTCCAAGAGGGTAGAGATACGCAGTATTTT. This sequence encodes CASSHLQEGRDTQYF.

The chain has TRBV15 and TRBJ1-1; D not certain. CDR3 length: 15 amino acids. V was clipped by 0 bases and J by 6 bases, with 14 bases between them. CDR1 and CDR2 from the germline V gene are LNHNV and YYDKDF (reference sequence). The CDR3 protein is CATSRDRAGGPEAFF. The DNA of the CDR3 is TGTGCCACCAGCAGAGATAGGGCAGGAGGGCCTGAAGCTTTCTTT.

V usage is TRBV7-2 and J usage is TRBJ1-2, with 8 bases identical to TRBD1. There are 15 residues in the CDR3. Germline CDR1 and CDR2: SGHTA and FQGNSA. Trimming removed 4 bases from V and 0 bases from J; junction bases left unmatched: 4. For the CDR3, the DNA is TGTGCCAGCAGCTGGGACAGGCGTGCTAACTATGGCTACACCTTC. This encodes CASSWDRRANYGYTF.